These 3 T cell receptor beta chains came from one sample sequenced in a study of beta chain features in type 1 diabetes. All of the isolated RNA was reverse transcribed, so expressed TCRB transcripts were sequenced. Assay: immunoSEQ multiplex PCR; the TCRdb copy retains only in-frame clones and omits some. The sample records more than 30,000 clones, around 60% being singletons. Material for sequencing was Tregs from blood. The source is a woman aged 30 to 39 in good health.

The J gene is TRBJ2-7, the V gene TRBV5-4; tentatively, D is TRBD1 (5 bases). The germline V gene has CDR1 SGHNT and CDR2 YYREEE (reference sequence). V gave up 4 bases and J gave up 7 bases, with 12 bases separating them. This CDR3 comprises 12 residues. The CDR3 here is CASSRTGWEQYF. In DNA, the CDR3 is TGTGCCAGCAGCCGCACAGGCTGGGAGCAGTACTTC.

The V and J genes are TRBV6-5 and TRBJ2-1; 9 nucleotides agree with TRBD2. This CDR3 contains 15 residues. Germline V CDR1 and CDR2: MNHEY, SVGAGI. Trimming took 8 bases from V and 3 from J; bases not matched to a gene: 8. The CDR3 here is CASGMASGNYNEQFF. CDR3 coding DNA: TGTGCCAGCGGGATGGCTAGCGGGAACTACAATGAGCAGTTCTTC.

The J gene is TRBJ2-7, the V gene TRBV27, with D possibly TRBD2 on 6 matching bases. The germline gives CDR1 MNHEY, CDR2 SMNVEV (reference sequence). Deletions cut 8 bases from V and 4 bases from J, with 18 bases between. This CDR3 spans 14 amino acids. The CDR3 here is CASGRDGGFYEQYF. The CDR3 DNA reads TGTGCCAGCGGGCGGGACGGTGGTTTTTACGAGCAGTACTTC.